The clone carrying this T cell receptor (beta chain) was counted many times. Antigen specificity is unknown. Researchers made TCR beta libraries by using iRepertoire HTBI primers and running Arm-PCR on CDR3 regions. MiXCR, run by TCRdb on the multiplex PCR reads, gives a single entry per CDR3 protein. The repertoire includes nearly 350,000 distinct CDR3 sequences, around a fifth of them detected once, and less than 30% sits in the top ten. The data belong to a study of regulatory T cells in long-lasting Graves disease. Study findings and constraints: New patients shared fewer public clonotypes (around 980) than persistent patients did (around 3,000). Accuracy may have suffered from the small sample size.

Time point reported: persistent/refractory GD, antithyroid drugs over 5 years with positive TRAb. RNA isolated from PBMCs was used to make the TCR library. Germline lookup yields CDR1 DFQATT and CDR2 SNEGSKA (reference sequence). This CDR3 is 15 amino acids long. V was clipped by 0 bases and J by 5 bases, with 16 bases between them. Here the sequenced sample was peripheral blood mononuclear cells (PBMCs), taken when the disease was refractory, from a patient treated with antithyroid drugs. This TCR was recovered from a female donor with Graves disease. The chain combines TRBV20-1 with TRBJ2-5; no clear D. CDR3: CSARDHGVFVETQYF. Here the CDR3 DNA reads TGCAGTGCTAGAGACCACGGTGTATTTGTCGAGACCCAGTACTTC.